Following are 23 T cell receptor beta chains from one sample sequenced in a study of human T cells and chemical hapten exposure. Time point indicated: patch test 3, about 24 weeks after DPC sensitization. Treatment meaning: therapeutic diphenylcyclopropenone sensitization with weekly scalp DPC. TCRdb called the RACE reads again in MiXCR, with one record for every CDR3 protein. The data show just over 95,000 distinct CDR3 sequences, with 25% to 30% seen just once and 10% held by the top ten. This specimen was whole blood, taken in connection with sensitization to the hapten diphenylcyclopropenone (DPC). The receptors shown here come from a middle-aged man with alopecia areata. Some clones in this sample may be carry-over from other donors' samples.

The chain couples TRBV7-2 to TRBJ2-1; 14 positions match TRBD2. The trim removed 4 bases at V and 8 bases at J, leaving 7 bases unmatched. CDR1 SGHTA and CDR2 FQGNSA come from the germline V gene. The CDR3 loop spans 16 amino acids. CDR3 nucleotide sequence: TGTGCCAGCAGCTCGGGACTAGCGGGAGTTTGGGATGAGCAGTTCTTC. Its protein is CASSSGLAGVWDEQFF. Using reference TRBV7-2 and TRBJ2-1 for the parts outside the CDR3, the full variable domain is GAGVSQSPSNKVTEKGKDVELRCDPISGHTALYWYRQSLGQGLEFLIYFQGNSAPDKSGLPSDRFSAERTGGSVSTLTIQRTQQEDSAVYLCASSSGLAGVWDEQFFGPGTRLTVL.

This chain joins TRBV6-2 or TRBV6-3 and TRBJ1-1; tentatively, D is TRBD1 (5 bases). V was pared by 6 bases and J by 6 bases, with 14 bases between. The CDR3 covers 13 residues. In germline, CDR1 is MNHEY, CDR2 SVGEGT. The CDR3 DNA follows: TGTGCCAGCAGCCCCAGGACAAGCCCTGAAGCTTTCTTT. Encoded protein: CASSPRTSPEAFF.

The table lists this clonotype with a few counts. The CDR3 DNA follows: TGTGCCAGCAGCCAAGTCGGACAGGGGTGGAATGAGCAGTTCTTC. It yields the protein CASSQVGQGWNEQFF. The V and J genes are TRBV14 and TRBJ2-1, with 9 nucleotides matching TRBD1. CDR3 size: 15 residues. From germline, CDR1 is SGHDN and CDR2 FVKESK. After removal of 1 base from V and 7 bases from J, the junction contained 5 bases not matched to a gene.

The rearrangement joins TRBV18 to TRBJ1-3; D may be TRBD1 (6 bases). The CDR3 is 17 residues long. Germline V CDR1 and CDR2: KGHSH, LQKENI. Deletions cut 1 base from V and 0 bases from J, with 13 bases between. CDR3: CASSPRPGVLSGNTIYF. In DNA form, the CDR3 reads TGTGCCAGCTCACCACGGCCAGGGGTGCTCTCTGGAAACACCATATATTTT.

The rearrangement joins TRBV5-1 to TRBJ2-3; 9 bases map to TRBD1. V lost 3 bases to trimming and J lost 6 bases; unmatched junction nucleotides: 8. The CDR3 is made up of 15 amino acids. Germline CDR1 reads SGHRS; CDR2 reads YFSETQ. CDR3 loop: CASSYGQGMRDTQYF. The CDR3 DNA reads as TGCGCCAGCAGCTACGGACAGGGGATGAGGGATACGCAGTATTTT.

The chain recombines TRBV12-3 or TRBV12-4 with TRBJ2-7; TRBD2 aligns across 10 bases. V lost 5 bases and J lost 0; bases outside the gene matches: 10. This CDR3 has 17 residues. The CDR3 DNA reads as TGTGCCAGCAGTGGAAAGGGACTAGCGACACGCTCCTACGAGCAGTACTTC. Its protein product is CASSGKGLATRSYEQYF.

In DNA, the CDR3 is TGTGCCAGCAGCCTAAGGACAGGCTACGAGCAGTACTTC. As protein: CASSLRTGYEQYF. V gene TRBV5-5 combines with J gene TRBJ2-7, with 7 nucleotides matching TRBD1. Germline loops: CDR1 SGHKS, CDR2 YYEKEE (reference sequence). CDR3 length: 13 residues. V trimming: 4 bases; J trimming: 3 bases; junction bases outside the gene matches: 4.

This clonotype was counted between two and nine times. This chain connects TRBV18 to TRBJ2-1; 8 nucleotides align to TRBD1. The trim removed 2 bases at V and 5 bases at J, leaving 2 bases unmatched. Germline V gene lookup returns CDR1 KGHSH and CDR2 LQKENI. The CDR3 is made up of 14 amino acids. CDR3 in DNA: TGTGCCAGCTCACCATTGGACAGGGACAATGAGCAGTTCTTC. Encoded protein: CASSPLDRDNEQFF.

The CDR3 here is CASSPGSSLVADTQYF. The DNA for the CDR3 is TGTGCCAGCAGCCCCGGTTCGAGTCTCGTGGCAGATACGCAGTATTTT. This chain connects TRBV3-1 to TRBJ2-3; D uncertain. Trimming stripped 4 bases from V and 4 bases from J, with 18 bases between. Germline V gene sequence: CDR1 LGHDT, CDR2 YNNKEL (reference sequence). The CDR3 consists of 16 residues.

The chain is built from TRBV20-1 and TRBJ2-5, with 12 bases identical to TRBD2. Germline V lookup: CDR1 DFQATT, CDR2 SNEGSKA (reference sequence). This CDR3 spans 15 amino acids. V gave up 6 bases and J gave up 6 bases; unmatched junction bases: 11. CDR3 protein: CSATSRLAGVQTQYF. CDR3 coding DNA: TGCAGTGCAACAAGTAGACTAGCGGGAGTGCAGACCCAGTACTTC.

This clonotype has a handful of counts. The chain has TRBV18 and TRBJ2-3; the D gene is possibly TRBD1 (5 bases). V was clipped by 2 bases and J by 0 bases, with 9 bases between them. Germline V lookup: CDR1 KGHSH, CDR2 LQKENI. The CDR3 loop spans 15 amino acids. The CDR3 sequence: CASSPGRGSTDTQYF. The CDR3 nucleotides read TGTGCCAGCTCACCAGGAAGGGGAAGCACAGATACGCAGTATTTT.

V and J are TRBV5-1 and TRBJ2-7; D is perhaps TRBD1 (5 bases). CDR1 is SGHRS and CDR2 is YFSETQ in the germline V gene. CDR3 length: 16 amino acids. V was cut by 4 bases and J by 2 bases, with 19 bases left in between. CDR3 protein: CASSLAINRTPYEQYF. The CDR3 nucleotides read TGCGCCAGCAGCCTGGCCATCAACAGGACACCCTACGAGCAGTACTTC.

This clonotype was picked up many times. This chain uses TRBV6-4 with TRBJ2-1; 12 nucleotides agree with TRBD2. The germline V gene has CDR1 MRHNA and CDR2 SNTAGT. This CDR3 is built from 15 residues. V lost 7 bases and J lost 3; bases outside the gene matches: 4. In DNA, the CDR3 is TGTGCCAGCACCCCGACTAGCGGGGGCTACAATGAGCAGTTCTTC. Amino acids: CASTPTSGGYNEQFF.

The J gene is TRBJ2-3, the V gene TRBV5-6; a possible D gene is TRBD1 (6 bases). The CDR3 is 13 residues long. The germline gives CDR1 SGHDT, CDR2 YYEEEE. V lost 4 bases to trimming and J lost 3 bases, with 9 bases between them. CDR3 DNA sequence: TGTGCCAGCAGCGCAACAGGGACAGATACGCAGTATTTT. Amino acids: CASSATGTDTQYF.

This clonotype was counted only a few times. This sequence joins TRBV20-1 and TRBJ2-3; 10 positions agree with TRBD2. The CDR3 has 16 amino acids. Germline V gene data show CDR1 as DFQATT and CDR2 as SNEGSKA (reference sequence). V trimming: 4 bases; J trimming: 5 bases; junction bases outside the gene matches: 12. CDR3 sequence (DNA): TGCAGTGCTACTAGGAGGCTAGCGGGAGAGGTAGATACGCAGTATTTT. Translation gives CSATRRLAGEVDTQYF.

This clonotype was found once. The CDR3 is CASRWTGNTEAFF. The CDR3 DNA reads TGTGCCAGCAGATGGACGGGAAACACTGAAGCTTTCTTT. The chain employs TRBV27 and TRBJ1-1; the D is unclear. CDR1 MNHEY and CDR2 SMNVEV come from the germline V gene (reference sequence). The V end was cut by 6 bases, the J end by 2 bases, with 10 bases between. CDR3 length: 13 amino acids.

This chain joins TRBV25-1 and TRBJ2-4; TRBD2 matches 8 bases. V dropped 5 bases and J dropped 6; count of bases not matched to a gene: 3. Germline loops: CDR1 MGHDK, CDR2 SYGVNS. This CDR3 is 13 amino acids long. The CDR3 DNA reads TGTGCCAGCAGTCTAAGCGGGAGAAACATTCAGTACTTC. This encodes CASSLSGRNIQYF.

The chain couples TRBV7-8 to TRBJ2-7; 8 bases line up with TRBD2. Per the germline V gene, CDR1 is SGHVS and CDR2 is FQNEAQ. The CDR3 is made up of 14 amino acids. J lost 2 bases, V lost 4 bases, and 4 bases had no gene match. CDR3 sequence: CASSWTSRTYEQYF. CDR3 nucleotide sequence: TGTGCCAGCAGCTGGACTAGCCGAACCTACGAGCAGTACTTC.

This clonotype was recorded a few times. The J gene is TRBJ2-1, the V gene TRBV6-2 or TRBV6-3; 7 bases agree with TRBD2. This CDR3 is built from 14 residues. Germline loops: CDR1 MNHEY, CDR2 SVGEGT. V gave up 0 bases and J gave up 4 bases; unmatched junction bases: 0. CDR3 region: CASSYSSGYNEQFF. The CDR3 DNA sequence: TGTGCCAGCAGTTACTCTAGCGGGTACAATGAGCAGTTCTTC.

J is TRBJ2-7 and V is TRBV12-3 or TRBV12-4; 7 nucleotides line up with TRBD1. CDR3 size: 12 residues. V trimming: 6 bases; J trimming: 6 bases; junction bases outside the gene matches: 5. This CDR3 is CASSRNRGEQYF. For the CDR3, the DNA is TGTGCCAGCAGCCGGAACAGGGGCGAGCAGTACTTC.

Only a few counts were recorded for this clonotype. The chain couples TRBV2 to TRBJ2-4; TRBD1 aligns across 9 bases. The CDR3 sequence is 14 residues long. The V gene's germline CDR1 is SNHLY and CDR2 FYNNEI. The ends lost 6 bases at V and 3 bases at J; junction bases unmatched: 3. DNA for the CDR3: TGTGCCAGCAGGGGGGACAGGGACAAAAACATTCAGTACTTC. It yields the protein CASRGDRDKNIQYF.

V usage is TRBV20-1 and J usage is TRBJ2-7, with no clear D. Germline loops: CDR1 DFQATT, CDR2 SNEGSKA (reference sequence). The CDR3 has 11 residues. V lost 7 bases to trimming and J lost 7 bases, with 14 bases between them. The DNA for the CDR3 is TGCAGTGTCCTGGGTAATGAGGAGCAGTACTTC. Amino acids: CSVLGNEEQYF.

The chain carries TRBV12-3 or TRBV12-4 and TRBJ1-5, with unresolved D. The CDR3 loop spans 15 amino acids. Trimming removed 6 bases at V and 0 bases at J, with 12 bases between. The CDR3 reads CASSQTRASNQPQHF. In DNA form, the CDR3 reads TGTGCCAGCAGCCAAACGAGGGCTAGCAATCAGCCCCAGCATTTT.